This T cell receptor beta chain was identified in a study of cytomegalovirus exposure and HLA in healthy donors. As to this clone: Its antigen is still unknown.

Researchers ran the PCR with 60 Vbeta and 13 Jbeta primers. Assay: immunoSEQ multiplex PCR; the TCRdb copy retains only in-frame clones and omits some. The sample lists over 80,000 clones; 78% were seen once. V was clipped by 0 bases and J by 6 bases, with 9 bases between them. The CDR3 runs 13 residues. CDR1 and CDR2 from the germline V gene are SGHTA and FQGTGA. Study outcomes and limitations: Researchers counted around 150 TCR beta chains as cytomegalovirus-associated.

This rearrangement joins TRBV7-3 to TRBJ2-7; D is uncertain. This receptor was identified in a woman aged 40 to 49 in good health and CMV-seronegative. Sequencing used PBMCs. The CDR3 protein is CASSLTGSSEQYF. CDR3 nucleotide sequence: TGTGCCAGCAGCTTAACGGGCAGCTCCGAGCAGTACTTC.